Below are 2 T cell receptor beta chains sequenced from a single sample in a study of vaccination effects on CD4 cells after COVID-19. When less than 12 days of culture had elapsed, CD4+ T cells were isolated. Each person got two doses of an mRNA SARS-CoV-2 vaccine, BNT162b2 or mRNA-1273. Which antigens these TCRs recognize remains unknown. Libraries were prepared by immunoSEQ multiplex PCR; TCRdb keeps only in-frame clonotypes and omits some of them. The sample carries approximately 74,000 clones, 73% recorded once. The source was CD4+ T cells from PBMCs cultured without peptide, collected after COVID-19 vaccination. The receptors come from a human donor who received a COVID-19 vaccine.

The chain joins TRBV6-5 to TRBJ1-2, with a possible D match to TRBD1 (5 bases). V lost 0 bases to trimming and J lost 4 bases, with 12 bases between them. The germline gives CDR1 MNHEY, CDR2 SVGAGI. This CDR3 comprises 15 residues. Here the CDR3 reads CASSYSWQGLYGYTF. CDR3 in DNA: TGTGCCAGCAGTTACTCGTGGCAGGGCCTCTATGGCTACACCTTC.

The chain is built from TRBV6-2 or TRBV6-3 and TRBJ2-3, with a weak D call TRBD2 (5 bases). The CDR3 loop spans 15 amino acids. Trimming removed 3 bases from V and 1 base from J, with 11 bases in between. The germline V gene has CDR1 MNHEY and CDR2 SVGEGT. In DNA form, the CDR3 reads TGTGCCAGCAGTTATTCCGGGGTTGGCACAGATACGCAGTATTTT. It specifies CASSYSGVGTDTQYF.